This section outlines one TCR beta chain sequence together with its context. The antigen is not known. The V end was cut by 6 bases, the J end by 5 bases, with 15 bases between. CDR3 size: 13 residues. Germline V gene data show CDR1 as DFQATT and CDR2 as SNEGSKA (reference sequence). This sample is drawn from a study of post-analysis software for immune sequencing data. Study background: Multiple sclerosis in the patients followed relapsing-remitting, secondary progressive and progressive-relapsing courses. Findings and limits, study-wide: When compared against controls, multiple sclerosis patients showed significantly lower normalized Chao1 diversity. Same-batch samples co-clustered strongly by F measure. A few TRBV segments, TRBV5-6, TRBV5-1 and TRBV20-1 among them, were found more frequent in patients than controls.

Incorporated into the TCR beta cDNA libraries were unique molecular identifiers, which served to reduce PCR and sequencing biases. Some 500,000 cDNA molecules were recovered from an input of roughly 0.85 to 10 million T cells. MiXCR was run by TCRdb on the PCR reads, yielding one entry per CDR3 protein. This table has hundreds of thousands of distinct CDR3 sequences, roughly three fifths appearing once. The TCR comes from a girl aged 2-10 years with multiple sclerosis. The chain recombines TRBV20-1 with TRBJ2-3; D is perhaps TRBD2 (6 bases). The sample was blood. As DNA, the CDR3 is TGCAGTGCGAGCGGGCAGGCGGGAGATACGCAGTATTTT. Encoded protein: CSASGQAGDTQYF.